The 4 T cell receptor beta chains reported below all come from one sample, sequenced in a study of blood T cell repertoires in COVID-19. Clones were sequenced by immunoSEQ multiplex PCR, and TCRdb holds only the in-frame ones, with some missing. This table holds 200,000 to 300,000 clones, around 90% found once. Sequenced sample: peripheral blood. The receptors shown here come from a man aged 30 to 39 with COVID-19, enrolled during active disease.

The chain couples TRBV7-7 to TRBJ2-3; D is possibly TRBD2 (5 bases). With 5 bases removed from V and 1 base from J, the gap between germline ends came to 13 bases. The length of the CDR3 is 15 residues. The V gene's germline CDR1 is SSHAT and CDR2 FNYEAQ (reference sequence). In DNA, the CDR3 is TGTGCCAGCAGCGCCCTCGGGGTGGGCACAGATACGCAGTATTTT. Protein sequence: CASSALGVGTDTQYF.

This rearrangement joins TRBV24-1 to TRBJ1-2; 7 bases align to TRBD1. CDR1 is KGHDR and CDR2 is SFDVKD in the germline V gene. The CDR3 has 13 residues. J was trimmed by 5 bases and V by 2 bases; bases with no gene match: 1. CDR3: CATSDSRGYGYTF. The CDR3 nucleotides read TGTGCCACCAGTGATTCCAGGGGGTATGGCTACACCTTC.

The V call is TRBV5-1, the J call TRBJ2-7; 13 bases line up with TRBD2. Per the germline V gene, CDR1 is SGHRS and CDR2 is YFSETQ. The CDR3 consists of 18 residues. V lost 5 bases to trimming and J lost 2 bases; unmatched junction nucleotides: 13. CDR3 DNA sequence: TGCGCCAGCAGTGACGGACTAGCGGGGGCCCTTCATACCTACGAGCAGTACTTC. Translation: CASSDGLAGALHTYEQYF.

The J gene is TRBJ2-6, the V gene TRBV2; TRBD1 matches 10 bases. Germline CDR1 and CDR2: SNHLY and FYNNEI. The CDR3 consists of 16 residues. Germline trimming cut 8 bases from V and 0 bases from J; bases unmatched to any gene: 4. CDR3: CASSGQGSSGANVLTF. The CDR3 region has the DNA TGTGCCAGCTCGGGACAGGGGAGCTCTGGGGCCAACGTCCTGACTTTC.